This TCR beta chain is from a study of shared clonotypes between healthy human individuals. Worth noting for this clone: The antigen remains undetermined. A junction boundary mismatches the germline segment, possibly from a read error.

The assay was immunoSEQ multiplex PCR, and TCRdb's table has in-frame clones only and misses some. The data hold over 2 million clones, with about 95% observed a single time. Cells designated naive CD8 were CD45RO-negative and were positively selected for CCR7, with terminally differentiated effector memory CD45RA+ cells excluded. The CDR3 loop spans 16 amino acids. The germline V gene encodes CDR1 SEHNR and CDR2 FQNEAQ (reference sequence). Study outcomes and limitations: Several donors had 4% to 5% of their naive CD4 clonotypes in common.

This TCR was recovered from a man aged 18-30 years in good health. The specimen was naive CD8+ T cells sorted from blood. V usage is TRBV7-9 and J usage is TRBJ2-1; 10 bases match TRBD1. This CDR3 is CASSPPGTGVYDEQFF. In DNA, the CDR3 is TGTGCCAGCAGCCCCCCCGGGACAGGGGTCTACGATGAGCAGTTCTTC.